Listed here are 7 T cell receptor beta chains from one sample, sequenced in a study of blood T cell repertoires in COVID-19. The table came from immunoSEQ multiplex PCR; TCRdb's copy has only in-frame clones and leaves some out. Seen here are fewer than 200,000 clones, 81% observed once, and the top ten hold approximately 12%. Sequenced material: peripheral blood. These receptors all stem from an elderly woman with COVID-19, enrolled during active disease.

The chain is built from TRBV4-2 and TRBJ1-3, with D unclear. The CDR3 covers 13 residues. Looked up from germline, CDR1 is LGHNA and CDR2 is YNFKEQ. V lost 0 bases and J lost 4, with 4 bases in between. The CDR3 region has the DNA TGTGCCAGCAGCCAAGACTCCGGAAACACCATATATTTT. Translating gives CASSQDSGNTIYF.

The genes are TRBV15 and TRBJ2-3, with D possibly TRBD2 on 6 matching bases. The CDR3 has 13 amino acids. Germline V CDR1 and CDR2: LNHNV, YYDKDF (reference sequence). Trimming cost V 0 bases and J 6 bases, with 7 bases left between them. The CDR3 loop reads CATSREAGDTQYF. CDR3 coding DNA: TGTGCCACCAGCAGAGAGGCGGGGGATACGCAGTATTTT.

This clone was detected a few times. This chain links TRBV28 with TRBJ2-1, with 8 bases identical to TRBD2. V was clipped by 3 bases and J by 7 bases; unmatched bases: 11. The germline V gene has CDR1 MDHEN and CDR2 SYDVKM. The CDR3 spans 16 residues. As DNA, the CDR3 is TGTGCCAGCAGTTTCCATAGCGGGATGGAGGGAAATGAGCAGTTCTTC. Its protein is CASSFHSGMEGNEQFF.

The V call is TRBV21-1, the J call TRBJ1-5; TRBD1 is the table's D call, not checked against the DNA. TRBV21-1 is a listed pseudogene. The CDR3 runs to 14 residues. CDR3 coding DNA: TGTGCCAGCAGGGAGACAGATAGCAATCAGCCCCAGCATTTT. Its translation is CASRETDSNQPQHF.

The chain has TRBV6-5 and TRBJ1-5; D unresolved. V lost 6 bases, J lost 5 bases, and 11 bases lay in between. CDR3 length: 13 amino acids. The germline V gene encodes CDR1 MNHEY and CDR2 SVGAGI. In DNA form, the CDR3 reads TGTGCCAGCAGGTGGCAAGACTATCAGCCCCAGCATTTT. Translation gives CASRWQDYQPQHF.

This rearrangement joins TRBV7-9 to TRBJ1-2; 8 nucleotides line up with TRBD1. With V trimmed by 2 bases and J by 4 bases, 6 bases remained unmatched. The CDR3 sequence is 15 residues long. Germline CDR1 SEHNR, CDR2 FQNEAQ (reference sequence). The chain's CDR3 is CASSLRTGKGYGYTF. The CDR3 nucleotides read TGTGCCAGCAGCTTAAGGACAGGGAAGGGCTATGGCTACACCTTC.

This clone was recorded at least ten times. This chain links TRBV7-9 with TRBJ1-1; D not resolved. The CDR3 is 14 amino acids. Trimming cost V 4 bases and J 3 bases, with 12 bases left between them. Germline values: CDR1 SEHNR, CDR2 FQNEAQ (reference sequence). DNA for the CDR3: TGTGCCAGCAGCTCCCGGGGAGCCTACACTGAAGCTTTCTTT. This translates into CASSSRGAYTEAFF.